The rows below give T cell receptor beta chains drawn from one sample of a study of T-cell memory formation after mild COVID-19. TCRdb recomputed calls from the 5' RACE reads with MiXCR, one row per CDR3 protein. Of 190,000 or so distinct CDR3 sequences listed, about a fifth are singletons. The sequenced sample consisted of PBMCs or a T cell subset sorted from them (not recorded which). The receptors come from an adult woman who had mild COVID-19 (a few samples of this study predate the infection). Cell type and time point are not known. Each CDR3 is given with its conserved first and last residue. The D gene is left open where the match is weak. Size is omitted from some rows. Given values are once, few, many or a class for expanded clones.

TRBJ1-4	TRBD1	TRBV4-2	NA	TGTGCCAGCAGGCTCATCCCCGGGACAGGGAATGTGCCAGATGAAAAACTGTTTTTT	CASRLIPGTGNVPDEKLFF
TRBJ2-1	NA	TRBV20-1	few	TGCAGTGCTAGAGATTGGGTGGGACCTCTCCACAATGAGCAGTTCTTC	CSARDWVGPLHNEQFF
TRBJ2-4	NA	TRBV13	NA	TGTGCCAGCAGCTTAGGCTTTTCACTAGCCAAAAACATTCAGTACTTC	CASSLGFSLAKNIQYF
TRBJ1-5	NA	TRBV5-1	NA	TGCGCCAGCAGCGAATATGGGGGGGGCAATCAGCCCCAGCATTTT	CASSEYGGGNQPQHF
TRBJ1-1	TRBD1	TRBV6-2/TRBV6-3	many	TGTGCCAGCAGTTACGTGGGGACAGTTCTCACTGAAGCTTTCTTT	CASSYVGTVLTEAFF
TRBJ1-2	NA	TRBV18	NA	TGTGCCAGCTCACCTCCAACCGGTGGCTACACCTTC	CASSPPTGGYTF
TRBJ2-3	NA	TRBV4-1	many	TGCGCCAGCAGCCAAGTCTACAGGGCCACAGATACGCAGTATTTT	CASSQVYRATDTQYF
TRBJ2-3	NA	TRBV15	NA	TGTGCCACCAGCGCGGGGAGAGACCGAGATACGCAGTATTTT	CATSAGRDRDTQYF
TRBJ2-7	NA	TRBV27	NA	TGTGCCAGCAGTTTACGGGCCTCCTCCTACGAGCAGTACTTC	CASSLRASSYEQYF
TRBJ2-7	NA	TRBV6-1	NA	TGTGCCAGTGGTCCCTACGAGCAGTACTTC	CASGPYEQYF
TRBJ2-1	NA	TRBV27	few	TGTGCCAGCAGTTTGGGGGGACTGGTCAATGAGCAGTTCTTC	CASSLGGLVNEQFF
TRBJ1-1	NA	TRBV12-3/TRBV12-4	NA	TGTGCCAGCTTACCCCGGGTGAACACTGAAGCTTTCTTT	CASLPRVNTEAFF
TRBJ2-1	TRBD1	TRBV4-1	many	TGCGCCAGCAGCCAGGGCGACAGGGTGCCCCCCAATGAGCAGTTCTTC	CASSQGDRVPPNEQFF
TRBJ2-7	NA	TRBV6-5	once	TGTGCCAGCAGTTACAGCTCAGCGAACTCCTACGAGCAGTACTTC	CASSYSSANSYEQYF
TRBJ2-3	NA	TRBV24-1	NA	TGTGCCACCAGTGATCCCAGGCTACAGGATACGCAGTATTTT	CATSDPRLQDTQYF
TRBJ2-1	TRBD1	TRBV7-9	few	TGTGCCAGCAGCACCCCGACAGGGGATGAGCAGTTCTTC	CASSTPTGDEQFF
TRBJ2-3	NA	TRBV19	NA	TGTGCCAGTAGTATCGGAATAGGCTCGACAGATACGCAGTATTTT	CASSIGIGSTDTQYF
TRBJ2-1	TRBD1	TRBV7-6	few	TGTGCCAGCAGCTTAGGTAGGCAGGGGGCTTATGAGCAGTTCTTC	CASSLGRQGAYEQFF
TRBJ1-1	TRBD1	TRBV6-5	few	TGTGCCAGCAGTTACTCGGGACAGGGGACTGAAGCTTTCTTT	CASSYSGQGTEAFF
TRBJ2-1	NA	TRBV20-1	few	TGCAGTGCTCCCCCCCCGAACCTTGGCAATGAGCAGTTCTTC	CSAPPPNLGNEQFF
TRBJ1-1	NA	TRBV4-1	NA	TGCGCCAGCAGCCAAGATCGGATAACAGGACCTTTCGGAGCTTTCTTT	CASSQDRITGPFGAFF
TRBJ2-7	TRBD1	TRBV5-5	few	TGTGCCAGCAGCACCGGGACAGAGGATTACGAGCAGTACTTC	CASSTGTEDYEQYF
TRBJ2-1	NA	TRBV11-2	NA	TGTGCCAGCACCCAAGTCCCTTGGAATGAGCAGTTCTTC	CASTQVPWNEQFF
TRBJ2-7	TRBD1	TRBV7-9	few	TGTGCCAGCAGCTCCGGGACAGTCTCCTACGAGCAGTACTTC	CASSSGTVSYEQYF
TRBJ2-3	TRBD2	TRBV6-5	few	TGTGCCAGCAGTTACTCGACTAGCGGGGGGGCCATAGATACGCAGTATTTT	CASSYSTSGGAIDTQYF
TRBJ1-4	NA	TRBV7-3	NA	TGTGCCAGCACCCAGCTTGTCCAGAGGGAAATTGAAAAACTGTTTTTT	CASTQLVQREIEKLFF
TRBJ2-1	TRBD1	TRBV5-1	NA	TGCGCCAGCAGCGGTGGGACAGGGGCTATCAATGAGCAGTTCTTC	CASSGGTGAINEQFF
TRBJ2-5	NA	TRBV29-1	NA	TGCAGCGTTGAGGGCCCCCTAGGGACCCAGTACTTC	CSVEGPLGTQYF
TRBJ1-2	NA	TRBV10-3	NA	TGTGCCATCAGTGCGACAACAGGGTATGGCTACACCTTC	CAISATTGYGYTF
TRBJ2-7	NA	TRBV3-1	few	TGTGCCAGCAGCCAAGACAGGGCCCGGGACTACGAGCAGTACTTC	CASSQDRARDYEQYF
TRBJ1-6	NA	TRBV6-4	NA	TGTGCCAGCAGTGAAATCGACGGGGATAATTCACCCCTCCACTTT	CASSEIDGDNSPLHF
TRBJ2-7	TRBD1	TRBV7-2	NA	TGTGCCAGCAGCCACACAGGGGGCGAGCAGTACTTC	CASSHTGGEQYF
TRBJ2-1	TRBD2	TRBV6-6	many	TGTGCCAGCAGTTACTCGCCAACTAGCGGGGTCTACAATGAGCAGTTCTTC	CASSYSPTSGVYNEQFF
TRBJ1-2	NA	TRBV5-4	NA	TGTGCCAGCAGCTTGGACGGGACTGACAATGGCTACACCTTC	CASSLDGTDNGYTF
TRBJ2-1	TRBD2	TRBV6-1	few	TGTGCCAGCAGTGATTTCTTAGCGGGGGGCCAGGGCTGGGAGCAGTTCTTC	CASSDFLAGGQGWEQFF
TRBJ2-1	NA	TRBV9	NA	TGTGCCAGCAGCGTAGACCCCGGGGCTTCCTACAATGAGCAGTTCTTC	CASSVDPGASYNEQFF
TRBJ2-2	NA	TRBV27	NA	TGTGCCAGCAGTCATCCCCCCGGGGAGCTGTTTTTT	CASSHPPGELFF
TRBJ2-2	TRBD2	TRBV7-3	NA	TGTGCCAGCAGCACTCGGACTAGCGGGGGGCCGAACACCGGGGAGCTGTTTTTT	CASSTRTSGGPNTGELFF
TRBJ2-3	NA	TRBV7-9	NA	TGTGCCAGCAGCCCACGGTTCGCAGGGGATTTCACATATACGCAGTATTTT	CASSPRFAGDFTYTQYF
TRBJ2-2	TRBD1	TRBV9	NA	TGTGCCAGCAGCGCCCCCCAACGGACAGGGAACACCGGGGAGCTGTTTTTT	CASSAPQRTGNTGELFF
TRBJ2-1	NA	TRBV6-2/TRBV6-3	few	TGTGCCAGCGGGAGGGAGCAGTTCTTC	CASGREQFF
TRBJ2-3	TRBD2	TRBV4-3	NA	TGCGCCAGCAGCCAAGGGCGACTAGCGGGAGCAGATACGCAGTATTTT	CASSQGRLAGADTQYF
TRBJ1-1	TRBD1	TRBV20-1	few	TGCAGTGCTAGAGTTGAGGGGGCCCCTGAAGCTTTCTTT	CSARVEGAPEAFF
TRBJ2-1	TRBD2	TRBV24-1	NA	TGTGCCACCAGTGATCCACTAGCGGGAGGAACCGGGGTTGGGAATGAGCAGTTCTTC	CATSDPLAGGTGVGNEQFF
TRBJ2-7	NA	TRBV9	few	TGTGCCAGCAGCGTTGGGGGAGGGGGGACCCCCTACGAGCAGTACTTC	CASSVGGGGTPYEQYF
TRBJ2-1	NA	TRBV27	few	TGTGCCAGCAGTCCTTCCTTTGGGGAGAGCTCCTACAATGAGCAGTTCTTC	CASSPSFGESSYNEQFF
TRBJ2-2	NA	TRBV4-1	few	TGCGCCAGCAGCCAAGAAGTTGAGGGGTTTCCGAACACCGGGGAGCTGTTTTTT	CASSQEVEGFPNTGELFF
TRBJ2-7	NA	TRBV10-3	NA	TGTGCCATCAGTGAGTCAATTTGGGTCGGCGAGCAGTACTTC	CAISESIWVGEQYF
TRBJ2-1	TRBD2	TRBV11-2	few	TGTGCCAGCAGCGCGGGACTAGCGGATTACAATGAGCAGTTCTTC	CASSAGLADYNEQFF
TRBJ2-1	NA	TRBV28	few	TGTGCCAGCAGTTTAACTTTCCTGGAAATCAATGAGCAGTTCTTC	CASSLTFLEINEQFF
TRBJ2-2	TRBD2	TRBV4-1	NA	TGCGCCAGCAGCCAAGATCCAGGACTAGCGGGGCACACCGGGGAGCTGTTTTTT	CASSQDPGLAGHTGELFF
TRBJ2-7	TRBD2	TRBV5-8	few	TGTGCCAGCAGTTGGGGGACTAGCTTGTCCTACGAGCAGTACTTC	CASSWGTSLSYEQYF
TRBJ2-7	TRBD1	TRBV27	many	TGTGCCAGCAGCCGGACAGGAGCCTACGAGCAGTACTTC	CASSRTGAYEQYF
TRBJ2-6	NA	TRBV4-3	few	TGCGCCAGCAGCCTGGACAGTTTCTCTGGGGCCAACGTCCTGACTTTC	CASSLDSFSGANVLTF
TRBJ1-4	NA	TRBV5-1	NA	TGCGCCAGCAGCCCTCATCTGGGCTCTAATGAAAAACTGTTTTTT	CASSPHLGSNEKLFF
TRBJ1-1	NA	TRBV5-1	NA	TGCGCCAGCAGGGGGATTCTCTCGGCCTTGAACACTGAAGCTTTCTTT	CASRGILSALNTEAFF
TRBJ2-1	TRBD1	TRBV7-9	few	TGTGCCAGCAGCTCACCCGGGACAGGGATCAGGAATGAGCAGTTCTTC	CASSSPGTGIRNEQFF
TRBJ1-1	NA	TRBV19	few	TGTGCCAGTAGTATAACACCGGGAGGTGCTGAAGCTTTCTTT	CASSITPGGAEAFF